One and the same sample provided the 2 T cell receptor beta chains below, sequenced in a study of shared T cell receptors in the human thymus. Method: immunoSEQ multiplex PCR; TCRdb's copy keeps in-frame clones and lacks some. The sample shows 600,000 to 900,000 clones, approximately 85% of them seen only once. The data were also submitted as part of a second study, on human thymus T cells.

Sequencing was done on a sample of thymocytes. The receptor set was obtained from a girl younger than two with a congenital heart defect.

The J gene is TRBJ2-2, the V gene TRBV11-2; the match to TRBD1 covers 7 bases. The length of the CDR3 is 13 residues. Trimming took 6 bases from V and 5 from J; bases not matched to a gene: 3. Germline assignment: CDR1 SGHAT and CDR2 FQNNGV. In nucleotides, the CDR3 is TGTGCCAGCAGACCGACAGGGACCGGGGAGCTGTTTTTT. It specifies CASRPTGTGELFF.

This clone was seen only once. The rearrangement links TRBV4-3 to TRBJ1-2, with 9 bases lining up with TRBD1. With 0 bases clipped from V and 7 bases from J, the junction kept 9 bases outside the gene matches. This CDR3 is 16 amino acids long. Germline assignment: CDR1 LGHNA and CDR2 YSLEER. The CDR3 here is CASSQEEVSDRGGYTF. CDR3 DNA sequence: TGCGCCAGCAGCCAAGAAGAGGTGTCGGACAGGGGTGGCTACACCTTC.